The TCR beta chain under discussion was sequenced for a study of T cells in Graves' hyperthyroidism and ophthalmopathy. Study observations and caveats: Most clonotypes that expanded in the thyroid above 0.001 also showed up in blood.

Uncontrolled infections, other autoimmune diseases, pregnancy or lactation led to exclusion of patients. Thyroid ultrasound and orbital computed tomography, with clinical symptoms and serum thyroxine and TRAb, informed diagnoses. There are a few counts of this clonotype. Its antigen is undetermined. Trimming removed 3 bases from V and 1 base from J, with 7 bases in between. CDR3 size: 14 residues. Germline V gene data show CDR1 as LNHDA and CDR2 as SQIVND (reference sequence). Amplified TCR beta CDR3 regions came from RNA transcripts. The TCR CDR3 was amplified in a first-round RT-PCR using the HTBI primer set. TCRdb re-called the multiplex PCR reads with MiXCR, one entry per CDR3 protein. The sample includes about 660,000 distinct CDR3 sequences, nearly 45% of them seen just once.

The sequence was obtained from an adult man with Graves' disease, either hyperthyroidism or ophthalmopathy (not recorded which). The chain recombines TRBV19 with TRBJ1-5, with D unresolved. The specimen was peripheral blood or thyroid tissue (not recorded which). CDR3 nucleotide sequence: TGTGCCAGTAGTATCTCCCGGAGCAATCAGCCCCAGCATTTT. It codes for CASSISRSNQPQHF.